Below, 13 T cell receptor beta chains from the same sample are listed, as sequenced in a study of PD-L1 blockade in urothelial cancer. Time point denoted: pretreatment peripheral blood. Generated by immunoSEQ multiplex PCR, the TCRdb table keeps only in-frame clones and is missing some. The sample has under 55,000 clones; about 88% are singletons. Source: PBMCs, taken around atezolizumab (anti-PD-L1) treatment. The origin of the receptors is a man between 65 and 85 years old with urothelial cancer.

The chain carries TRBV6-5 and TRBJ1-1, with 9 bases identical to TRBD1. The CDR3 is 15 amino acids. The V gene end was trimmed by 5 bases and the J gene end by 1 base; junction bases not matched to a gene: 5. Germline lookup yields CDR1 MNHEY and CDR2 SVGAGI. The CDR3 bases are TGTGCCAGCAGTCTTGACAGGGGGGCGAACACTGAAGCTTTCTTT. This codes for CASSLDRGANTEAFF.

V and J are TRBV15 and TRBJ1-5; no clear D gene. In germline, CDR1 is LNHNV, CDR2 YYDKDF (reference sequence). The V gene lost 7 bases and the J gene lost 4 bases, with 8 bases spanning the gap. The length of the CDR3 is 12 residues. For the CDR3, the DNA is TGTGCCACCACCGACACGAATCAGCCCCAGCATTTT. Its protein is CATTDTNQPQHF. Filled out from reference TRBV15 and TRBJ1-5, the complete variable domain reads DAMVIQNPRYQVTQFGKPVTLSCSQTLNHNVMYWYQQKSSQAPKLLFHYYDKDFNNEADTPDNFQSRRPNTSFCFLDIRSPGLGDTAMYLCATTDTNQPQHFGDGTRLSIL.

V is TRBV15 and J is TRBJ2-1; 13 bases agree with TRBD2. This CDR3 is 15 amino acids long. The V segment lost 9 bases and the J segment 2 bases; nucleotides outside the gene matches: 4. Per germline, CDR1 LNHNV and CDR2 YYDKDF (reference sequence). The CDR3: CATGTSGEAYNEQFF. The DNA for the CDR3 is TGTGCCACAGGGACTAGCGGGGAGGCCTACAATGAGCAGTTCTTC. Drawing the rest from reference TRBV15 and TRBJ2-1, the complete variable domain is DAMVIQNPRYQVTQFGKPVTLSCSQTLNHNVMYWYQQKSSQAPKLLFHYYDKDFNNEADTPDNFQSRRPNTSFCFLDIRSPGLGDTAMYLCATGTSGEAYNEQFFGPGTRLTVL.

The chain combines TRBV5-1 with TRBJ1-1; TRBD1 aligns across 8 bases. This CDR3 is built from 15 residues. V was clipped by 7 bases and J by 0 bases; unmatched bases: 8. CDR1 is SGHRS, CDR2 YFSETQ, per germline. The chain's CDR3 is CASVPDRAMNTEAFF. For the CDR3, the DNA is TGCGCCAGCGTACCGGACAGGGCCATGAACACTGAAGCTTTCTTT. Full variable domain (rest looked up from reference TRBV5-1 and TRBJ1-1): KAGVTQTPRYLIKTRGQQVTLSCSPISGHRSVSWYQQTPGQGLQFLFEYFSETQRNKGNFPGRFSGRQFSNSRSEMNVSTLELGDSALYLCASVPDRAMNTEAFFGQGTRLTVV.

The rearrangement uses TRBV18 and TRBJ2-3; 7 bases fit TRBD2. V lost 3 bases, J lost 2 bases, and 14 bases stayed unmatched. The CDR3 is 18 residues long. Germline V gene sequence: CDR1 KGHSH, CDR2 LQKENI. CDR3 nucleotides: TGTGCCAGCTCACCCTTAATTATCCAGCGGGACCCCACAGATACGCAGTATTTT. Translating gives CASSPLIIQRDPTDTQYF.

The gene calls are TRBV28 and TRBJ2-5, with a weak D call TRBD2 (5 bases). The V gene's germline CDR1 is MDHEN and CDR2 SYDVKM. The ends were cut back, 6 bases at V and 0 bases at J, with 14 bases in the middle. The CDR3 sequence is 15 residues long. The CDR3 is CASSWRGRNQETQYF. The DNA of the CDR3 is TGTGCCAGCAGCTGGAGAGGGCGGAACCAAGAGACCCAGTACTTC.

The chain employs TRBV2 and TRBJ2-1; TRBD1 matches at 7 bases. The germline V gene has CDR1 SNHLY and CDR2 FYNNEI. The CDR3 totals 15 residues. Trimming removed 4 bases from V and 10 bases from J; junction bases left unmatched: 13. CDR3 region: CASSASRGGGGEQFF. DNA of the CDR3: TGTGCCAGCAGTGCCTCCCGAGGGGGCGGCGGAGAGCAGTTCTTC.

This chain joins TRBV4-2 and TRBJ2-7, with 10 bases identical to TRBD2. The CDR3 consists of 14 residues. Germline V gene data show CDR1 as LGHNA and CDR2 as YNFKEQ. V shed 4 bases and J 5 bases; nucleotides not matched to a gene: 5. The CDR3: CASSPDSGRNEQYF. The CDR3 bases are TGTGCCAGCAGCCCGGATAGCGGGAGGAACGAGCAGTACTTC.

The J gene is TRBJ2-1, the V gene TRBV4-2, with a possible D match to TRBD2 (6 bases). There are 19 residues in the CDR3. In germline, CDR1 is LGHNA, CDR2 YNFKEQ. V lost 1 base, J lost 10 bases, and 29 bases lay in between. CDR3 sequence (DNA): TGTGCCAGCAGCCAAGGCCCGATAGGCTCTGCGGGGAAGAGTGGAGAGCAGTTCTTC. As protein: CASSQGPIGSAGKSGEQFF.

V usage is TRBV14 and J usage is TRBJ1-3, with 7 bases matching TRBD1. Per germline, CDR1 SGHDN and CDR2 FVKESK. Germline trimming cut 2 bases from V and 4 bases from J; bases unmatched to any gene: 5. The CDR3 runs 15 residues. DNA for the CDR3: TGTGCCAGCAGCCAACTCGGGACAGCCGGAAACACCATATATTTT. It codes for CASSQLGTAGNTIYF.

The V gene is TRBV5-1, the J gene TRBJ2-3; TRBD2 might be the D (5 bases). CDR3 length equals 15 residues. V shed 0 bases and J shed 1 base, with 9 bases lying between them. CDR1 is SGHRS and CDR2 is YFSETQ in the germline V gene. The CDR3: CASSLAGRGTDTQYF. CDR3 sequence (DNA): TGCGCCAGCAGCTTGGCCGGGCGGGGCACAGATACGCAGTATTTT.

This chain connects TRBV2 to TRBJ2-6; 8 nucleotides agree with TRBD1. The CDR3 sequence is 16 residues long. J lost 4 bases, V lost 3 bases, and 5 bases had no gene match. Germline V gene lookup returns CDR1 SNHLY and CDR2 FYNNEI. CDR3 nucleotide sequence: TGTGCCAGCAGTGAGAGGACAGGGCCAGGGGCCAACGTCCTGACTTTC. It translates to CASSERTGPGANVLTF.

This clone has only a few counts. The chain couples TRBV6-1 to TRBJ1-2; 9 nucleotides line up with TRBD1. J lost 7 bases, V lost 4 bases, and 10 bases had no gene match. In germline, CDR1 is MNHNS, CDR2 SASEGT. The CDR3 is made up of 15 amino acids. As DNA, the CDR3 is TGTGCCAGCAGTGTACCGGGACAGGGAACAGCTGGCTACACCTTC. Its protein product is CASSVPGQGTAGYTF.